The rows below give T cell receptor beta chains drawn from one sample of a study of blood T cell repertoires in COVID-19. TCRdb keeps only in-frame clones here, not all; method: immunoSEQ multiplex PCR. The profile shows 250,000 to 350,000 clones, 85% to 90% of them singletons. The material sequenced was peripheral blood. These receptor sequences come from a woman aged 25 to 39 with COVID-19, enrolled during active disease. The CDR3 runs from the conserved cysteine through the conserved F or W. Fields, in order: clone size, V gene, J gene, D gene, CDR3 DNA, CDR3 protein. A D gene is named only where the DNA matches it firmly. Clone sizes are given selectively: once, few, many, or a class where the clone is expanded.

>-|TRBV11-2|TRBJ2-7|-
TGTGCCAGCAGCTTAGGAGGCGGGATACACTCCTACGAGCAGTACTTC
CASSLGGGIHSYEQYF
>few|TRBV30|TRBJ1-3|-
TGTGCCTGGGGCAACGGGGGAGACGGGAACACCATATATTTT
CAWGNGGDGNTIYF
>-|TRBV19|TRBJ1-5|TRBD1
TGTGCCAGTAGACCCGGGACAGCCTACAATCAGCCCCAGCATTTT
CASRPGTAYNQPQHF
>-|TRBV19|TRBJ2-1|TRBD2
TGTGCCAGTAGTACTAGCGGGGATAACTACAATGAGCAGTTCTTC
CASSTSGDNYNEQFF
>-|TRBV27|TRBJ2-7|TRBD2
TGTGCCAGCAGTCCGTCTAGCGGGAACGAGCAGTACTTC
CASSPSSGNEQYF
>-|TRBV27|TRBJ2-2|-
TGTGCCAGCAGTTTCCGGTCCGGGGAGCTGTTTTTT
CASSFRSGELFF
>-|TRBV10-1|TRBJ1-1|-
TGCGCCAGCAGTGTTGGCCCCAGCACTGAAGCTTTCTTT
CASSVGPSTEAFF
>-|TRBV7-9|TRBJ2-7|-
TGTGCCAGCAGCTTGGGCTATACCTACGAGCAGTACTTC
CASSLGYTYEQYF
>-|TRBV2|TRBJ2-5|-
TGTGCCAGCACCATTAGCGCGCAAGAGACCCAGTACTTC
CASTISAQETQYF
>-|TRBV5-1|TRBJ1-1|TRBD1
TGCGCCAGCAGCGGGGGACAGGGGGACACTGAAGCTTTCTTT
CASSGGQGDTEAFF
>-|TRBV28|TRBJ2-7|TRBD1
TGTGCCAGCAGTTTGACCGGGACAGGGCCCTACGAGCAGTACTTC
CASSLTGTGPYEQYF
>-|TRBV19|TRBJ1-6|-
TGTGCCAGTAGTCCGGGATTCTTCAATTCACCCCTCCACTTT
CASSPGFFNSPLHF
>once|TRBV7-9|TRBJ2-4|-
TGTGCCAGCAGCTCTCCGGGAGCCAAAAACATTCAGTACTTC
CASSSPGAKNIQYF
>-|TRBV12-3/TRBV12-4|TRBJ1-2|-
TGTGCCAGCAGTTTGTACAGTACCTATGGCTACACCTTC
CASSLYSTYGYTF